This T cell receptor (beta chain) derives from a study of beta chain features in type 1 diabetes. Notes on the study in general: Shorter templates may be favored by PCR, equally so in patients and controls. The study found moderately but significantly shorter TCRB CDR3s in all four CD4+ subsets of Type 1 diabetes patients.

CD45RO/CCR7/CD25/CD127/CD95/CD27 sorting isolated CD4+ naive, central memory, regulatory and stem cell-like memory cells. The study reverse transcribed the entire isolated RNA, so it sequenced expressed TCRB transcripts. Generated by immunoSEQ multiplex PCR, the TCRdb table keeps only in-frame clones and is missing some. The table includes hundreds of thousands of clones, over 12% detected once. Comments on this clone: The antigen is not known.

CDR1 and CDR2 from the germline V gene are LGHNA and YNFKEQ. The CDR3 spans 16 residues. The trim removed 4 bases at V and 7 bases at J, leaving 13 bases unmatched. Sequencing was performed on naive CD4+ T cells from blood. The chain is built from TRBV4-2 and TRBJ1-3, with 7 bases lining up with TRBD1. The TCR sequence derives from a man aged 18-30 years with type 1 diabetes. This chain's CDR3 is CASSPPMTGFGNTIYF. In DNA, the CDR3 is TGTGCCAGCAGCCCTCCCATGACAGGGTTCGGGAACACCATATATTTT.